This T cell receptor beta chain is drawn from a study of cytomegalovirus exposure and HLA in healthy donors. Study-wide results and caveats: In vitro assays verified that three CMV-associated chains recognized CMV antigens specifically. Several of the most significant clusters were apparently associated with common viral pathogens in a later analysis.

With respect to this clone: Its antigen is currently unknown.

This CDR3 has 16 residues. Trimming took off 3 bases at V and 4 bases at J, with 16 bases between the two ends. Germline loops: CDR1 MDHEN, CDR2 SYDVKM. In the PCR, 60 Vbeta and 13 Jbeta primers were used. Sequencing was performed with immunoSEQ multiplex PCR; in TCRdb, only in-frame clones are kept and a portion is missing. The data contain hundreds of thousands of clones, over 65% of them seen just once; the ten biggest clones take up roughly 0.6%. This TCR derives from a man aged 18 to 30 in good health and CMV-seronegative. The sample was PBMCs. V is TRBV28 and J is TRBJ1-5, with D unresolved. This CDR3 is CASSLVSVRMNQPQHF. The DNA for the CDR3 is TGTGCCAGCAGTTTGGTTTCTGTCAGGATGAATCAGCCCCAGCATTTT.